This T cell receptor beta chain came from a study of neurological immune-mediated disorders. Study results and caveats: While HTLV-1-associated myelopathy showed the greatest TCR clonal expansion, multiple sclerosis showed the least, falling below healthy controls. No CDR3 amino acid sequences were shared by expanded clones across subjects, suggesting private repertoires in all groups.

This clonotype was seen repeatedly, ten times or more. Its matching antigen is unknown. TCRdb re-called the 5' RACE reads with MiXCR, one entry per CDR3 protein. The sample has 54,000 or so distinct CDR3 sequences; approximately 4% are singletons. The CDR3 contains 16 residues. CDR1 is DFQATT, CDR2 SNEGSKA, per germline (reference sequence). Trimming removed 3 bases from V and 0 bases from J, with 15 bases in between. The TCR originated in a woman aged 30 to 39 with multiple sclerosis. The J gene is TRBJ1-5, the V gene TRBV20-1; D might be TRBD1 (5 bases). The sequenced sample consisted of PBMCs. CDR3: CSARGELGFSNQPQHF. The DNA of the CDR3 is TGCAGTGCTAGGGGGGAATTGGGGTTTAGCAATCAGCCCCAGCATTTT.